This T cell receptor (beta chain) was identified in a study of T cell responses to AZD1222 COVID-19 vaccine. Study results and caveats: Clonal diversity may have been underestimated in mostly white British donors. Seropositive at baseline were only 5 to 7 AZD1222 recipients. Spike-specific TCR repertoires showed rising breadth and depth after two AZD1222 doses. It was only after the peak T cell response that any repertoires were sampled.

With regard to this clone: Its antigen remains unknown.

TCRdb's table, derived via immunoSEQ multiplex PCR, lists solely in-frame clones and lacks some. Altogether 200,000 or so clones are present, around 90% being singletons, with the ten largest covering about 7.2%. Deletions cut 1 base from V and 0 bases from J, with 9 bases between. There are 15 residues in the CDR3. Germline values: CDR1 LGHNA, CDR2 YNFKEQ. This TCR was sampled from an adult in good health. The chain combines TRBV4-2 with TRBJ1-2; D gene unclear. Sequencing was performed on peripheral blood, taken on day 0 of AZD1222 vaccination. This CDR3 is CASSQVGKANYGYTF. CDR3 bases: TGTGCCAGCAGCCAAGTTGGGAAAGCTAACTATGGCTACACCTTC.